This T cell receptor delta chain was obtained from a study of gamma-delta T cells after stem cell transplantation. TCRdb made new clone calls on the RT-PCR reads using CATT. The table has under 2,500 delta-chain clones, approximately 1.2% seen once. The CDR3 has 19 amino acids. V dropped 0 bases and J dropped 10; count of bases not matched to a gene: 24. The germline V gene has CDR1 GEAIGNYY and CDR2 EKD. This clone was picked up a small number of times. Given a far larger clone just one base away, this is likely a sequencing read error. Other nucleotide sequences in the sample specify the same CDR3. The origin of this receptor is a human donor. It is not recorded whose cells these are; they may come from a transplant donor. The sequenced sample consisted of gamma-delta T cells. V usage is TRDV2 and J usage is TRDJ1; 8 bases are a match to TRDD3. CDR3 protein: CACDTIGAVLGDPPARLIF. CDR3 coding DNA: TGTGCCTGTGACACCATTGGGGCCGTCTTGGGGGATCCCCCGGCTAGACTCATCTTT.